Shown below are 14 T cell receptor beta chains from a single sample sequenced in a study listed by TCRdb under 2016. Libraries were built with RT-PCR. Sequenced using an Illumina MiSeq. Starting from the raw public reads, TCRdb applied fastp trimming at Q25, assembled clones with MiXCR and retained in-frame beta chains. One record per CDR3 amino acid sequence lists the most common genes and DNA. The sample has about 680,000 distinct CDR3 sequences on record, approximately 15% of them singletons. The top ten constitute 3% to 4.5% of the sample. Material for sequencing was memory CD4+ T cells from blood. All receptors come from a female donor in good health, serving as a healthy control.

This chain uses TRBV7-9 with TRBJ1-4; no clear D. CDR1 and CDR2 (germline): SEHNR, FQNEAQ (reference sequence). V was pared by 4 bases and J by 6 bases, with 6 bases between. This CDR3 region has 12 residues. The CDR3 DNA follows: TGTGCCAGCAGCTCGAGGGATGAAAAACTGTTTTTT. Protein product: CASSSRDEKLFF.

This clonotype showed up just a few times. The chain carries TRBV12-3 or TRBV12-4 and TRBJ1-5; 9 bases match TRBD1. The junction had 1 base not matched to a gene; V was cut back by 3 bases and J by 4 bases. There are 14 residues in the CDR3. The CDR3 DNA reads as TGTGCCAGCAGTTTCGGGACAGGGAATCAGCCCCAGCATTTT. Protein product: CASSFGTGNQPQHF.

This clonotype was seen more than once but under ten times. The V gene is TRBV9, the J gene TRBJ2-2, with a tentative D call TRBD2 (5 bases). The CDR3 spans 15 residues. The germline V and J ends were trimmed by 0 bases and 6 bases, with 12 bases remaining between them. The V gene's germline CDR1 is SGDLS and CDR2 YYNGEE. The CDR3 region is CASSVDGDGAGELFF. As DNA, the CDR3 is TGTGCCAGCAGCGTAGACGGGGATGGGGCCGGGGAGCTGTTTTTT.

This chain connects TRBV7-9 to TRBJ1-5; no clear D. The V end lost 5 bases, the J end lost 9 bases, and 14 bases lay between the germline ends. CDR1 is SEHNR, CDR2 FQNEAQ, per germline (reference sequence). This CDR3 is built from 13 residues. The CDR3 region has the DNA TGTGCCAGCAGCCTGGCAGGTTCCTGGCCCCAGCATTTT. Protein: CASSLAGSWPQHF.

Only a few counts were recorded for this clonotype. V and J are TRBV12-3 or TRBV12-4 and TRBJ1-5; tentative D call: TRBD1 (6 bases). The CDR3 extends over 18 amino acids. V lost 7 bases, J lost 3 bases, and 25 bases lay in between. The CDR3 DNA sequence: TGTGCCAGCACCCTCGCCCTAGGCGGGGGCTATTCCAATCAGCCCCAGCATTTT. Translated, it gives CASTLALGGGYSNQPQHF.

At least ten counts were recorded for this clonotype. The chain couples TRBV20-1 to TRBJ2-1; D possibly corresponds to TRBD2 (6 bases). The germline gives CDR1 DFQATT, CDR2 SNEGSKA (reference sequence). Trimming took off 0 bases at V and 10 bases at J, with 19 bases between the two ends. This CDR3 comprises 15 residues. Here the CDR3 DNA reads TGCAGTGCTAGAGATGAGGAGGGCCTAATCCGCGAGCAGTTCTTC. Translation gives CSARDEEGLIREQFF.

This clonotype was detected ten times or more. The CDR3: CASSQGTDSTYNEQFF. The CDR3 coding sequence is TGCGCCAGCAGCCAAGGTACGGACTCCACCTACAATGAGCAGTTCTTC. The V call is TRBV4-3, the J call TRBJ2-1; tentative D call: TRBD2 (5 bases). CDR3 size: 16 residues. The germline V and J ends were trimmed by 1 base and 2 bases, with 12 bases remaining between them. Germline CDR1 reads LGHNA; CDR2 reads YSLEER.

The genes are TRBV5-4 and TRBJ1-6; the match to TRBD1 covers 7 bases. The germline CDR1 and CDR2 sequences are SGHNT and YYREEE (reference sequence). J was trimmed by 7 bases and V by 4 bases; bases with no gene match: 5. CDR3 length: 14 amino acids. Here the CDR3 DNA reads TGTGCCAGCAGCACCAGGGACAGAAATTCACCCCTCCACTTT. Protein product: CASSTRDRNSPLHF.

This clonotype was recorded a few times. The V gene is TRBV10-3, the J gene TRBJ2-3; 9 bases fit TRBD2. With V trimmed by 3 bases and J by 2 bases, 12 bases remained unmatched. The CDR3 length is 18 residues. The V gene's germline CDR1 is ENHRY and CDR2 SYGVKD. The CDR3, as DNA: TGTGCCATCAGTGACCCTGCCTTAGCGGGAGTGATCACAGATACGCAGTATTTT. Its protein is CAISDPALAGVITDTQYF.

The V gene is TRBV14, the J gene TRBJ1-1; D remains ambiguous. The V end lost 0 bases, the J end lost 10 bases, and 15 bases lay between the germline ends. The CDR3 runs 14 residues. Germline V gives CDR1 SGHDN, CDR2 FVKESK. The CDR3 DNA follows: TGTGCCAGCAGCCAAGACCGGGTTCGGAGTGGAGCTTTCTTT. This gives the protein CASSQDRVRSGAFF.

This clonotype was recorded a few times. The chain has TRBV4-3 and TRBJ2-7; possible D gene TRBD1, 6 bases. The CDR3 consists of 16 residues. Germline-derived CDR1 and CDR2 are LGHNA and YSLEER. Trimming stripped 1 base from V and 2 bases from J, with 15 bases between. The CDR3 DNA reads TGCGCCAGCAGCCAAGCTGCTGGACAGAAGGCCTACGAGCAGTACTTC. Translated, it gives CASSQAAGQKAYEQYF.

This clonotype turned up a few times. J is TRBJ1-2 and V is TRBV5-1, with D hard to call. This CDR3 has 14 residues. The germline CDR1 and CDR2 sequences are SGHRS and YFSETQ. With 0 bases removed from V and 8 bases from J, the gap between germline ends came to 14 bases. Written as DNA, the CDR3 is TGCGCCAGCAGCTTGGCCGCAGGATCGGCGGGCTACACCTTC. This encodes CASSLAAGSAGYTF.

The CDR3 reads CASSSDHYTDTQYF. The CDR3 DNA reads TGCGCCAGCAGCTCGGACCACTACACAGATACGCAGTATTTT. The rearrangement links TRBV5-1 to TRBJ2-3; D is unclear. The CDR3 has 14 residues. V was cut by 3 bases and J by 2 bases, with 10 bases left in between. The V gene's germline CDR1 is SGHRS and CDR2 YFSETQ.

This clonotype was counted between two and nine times. The chain joins TRBV5-1 to TRBJ2-7; the match to TRBD1 covers 7 bases. Germline trimming cut 4 bases from V and 3 bases from J; bases unmatched to any gene: 4. CDR1 is SGHRS, CDR2 YFSETQ, per germline. The length of the CDR3 is 13 residues. Here the CDR3 DNA reads TGCGCCAGCAGCCGGGACAGAAACTACGAGCAGTACTTC. Translating it yields CASSRDRNYEQYF. The whole variable domain, filled in from reference TRBV5-1 and TRBJ2-7, reads KAGVTQTPRYLIKTRGQQVTLSCSPISGHRSVSWYQQTPGQGLQFLFEYFSETQRNKGNFPGRFSGRQFSNSRSEMNVSTLELGDSALYLCASSRDRNYEQYFGPGTRLTVT.